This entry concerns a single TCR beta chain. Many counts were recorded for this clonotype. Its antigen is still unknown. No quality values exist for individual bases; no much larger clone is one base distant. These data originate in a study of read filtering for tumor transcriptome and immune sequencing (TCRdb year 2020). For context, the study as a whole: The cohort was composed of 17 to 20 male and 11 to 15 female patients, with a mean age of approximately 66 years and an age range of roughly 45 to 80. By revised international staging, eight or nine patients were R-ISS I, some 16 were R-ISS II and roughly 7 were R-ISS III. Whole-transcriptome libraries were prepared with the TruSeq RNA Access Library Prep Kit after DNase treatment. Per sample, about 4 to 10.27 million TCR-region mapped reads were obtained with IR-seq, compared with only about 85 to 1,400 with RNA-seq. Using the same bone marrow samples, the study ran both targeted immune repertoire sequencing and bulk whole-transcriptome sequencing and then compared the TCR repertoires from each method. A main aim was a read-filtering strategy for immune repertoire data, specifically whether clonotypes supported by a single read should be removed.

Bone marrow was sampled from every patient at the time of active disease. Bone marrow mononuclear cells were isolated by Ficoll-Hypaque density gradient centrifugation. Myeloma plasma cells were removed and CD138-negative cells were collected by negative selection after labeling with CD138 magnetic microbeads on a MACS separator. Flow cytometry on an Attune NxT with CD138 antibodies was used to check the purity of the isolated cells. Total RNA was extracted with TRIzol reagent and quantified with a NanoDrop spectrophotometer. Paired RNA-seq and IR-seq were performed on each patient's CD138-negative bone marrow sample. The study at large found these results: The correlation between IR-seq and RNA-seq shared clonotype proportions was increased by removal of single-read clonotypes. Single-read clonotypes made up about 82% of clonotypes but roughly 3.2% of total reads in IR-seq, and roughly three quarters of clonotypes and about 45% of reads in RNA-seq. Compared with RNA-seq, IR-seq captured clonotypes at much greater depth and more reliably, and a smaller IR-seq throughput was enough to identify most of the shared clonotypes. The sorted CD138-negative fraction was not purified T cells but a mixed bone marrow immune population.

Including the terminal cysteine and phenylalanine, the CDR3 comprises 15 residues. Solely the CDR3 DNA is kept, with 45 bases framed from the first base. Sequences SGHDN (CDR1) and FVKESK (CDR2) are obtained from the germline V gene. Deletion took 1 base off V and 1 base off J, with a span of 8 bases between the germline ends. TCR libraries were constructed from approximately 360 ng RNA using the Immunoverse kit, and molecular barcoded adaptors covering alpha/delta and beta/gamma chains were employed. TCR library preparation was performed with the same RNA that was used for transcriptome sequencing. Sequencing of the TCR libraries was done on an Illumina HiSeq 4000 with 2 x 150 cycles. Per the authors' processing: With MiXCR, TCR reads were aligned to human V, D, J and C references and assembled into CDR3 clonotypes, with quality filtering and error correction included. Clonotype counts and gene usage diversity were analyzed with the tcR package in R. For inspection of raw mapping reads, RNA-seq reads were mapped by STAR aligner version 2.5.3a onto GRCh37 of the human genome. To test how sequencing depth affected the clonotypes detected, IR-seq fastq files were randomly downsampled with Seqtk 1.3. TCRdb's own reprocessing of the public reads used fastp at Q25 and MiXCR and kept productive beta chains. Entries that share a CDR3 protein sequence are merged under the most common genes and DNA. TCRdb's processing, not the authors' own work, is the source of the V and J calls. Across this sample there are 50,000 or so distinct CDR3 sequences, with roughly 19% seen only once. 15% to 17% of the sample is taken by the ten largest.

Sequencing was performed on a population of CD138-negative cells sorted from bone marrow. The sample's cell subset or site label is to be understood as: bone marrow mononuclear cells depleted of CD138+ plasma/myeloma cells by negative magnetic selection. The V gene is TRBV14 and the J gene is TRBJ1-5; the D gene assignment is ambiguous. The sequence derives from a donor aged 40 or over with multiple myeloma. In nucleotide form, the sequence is TGTGCCAGCAGCCAAGGCCTTGGGAGCAATCAGCCCCAGCATTTT. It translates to CASSQGLGSNQPQHF.